This TCR beta chain was observed in a study of graft-versus-host responses after intestinal transplantation. Germline V gives CDR1 SGHTA, CDR2 FQGTGA. This CDR3 has 16 amino acids. With 2 bases removed from V and 3 bases from J, the gap between germline ends came to 14 bases. Regarding this clone: Its specificity is unknown.

Points from the study as a whole: High graft-versus-host to host-versus-graft T cell clonal ratios marked allografts of patients with graft-donor macrochimerism.

The method was immunoSEQ multiplex PCR; TCRdb's version includes in-frame clones alone and lacks a portion of them. The table lists about 81,000 clones, 75% to 95% of them singletons. The sequence derives from a human donor who was the organ donor for an intestinal transplant. The rearrangement joins TRBV7-3 to TRBJ2-1; D possibly corresponds to TRBD2 (5 bases). The sequences come from unstimulated CD4+ T cells sorted from spleen or lymph node cells, collected before transplant. The CDR3 spells CASSLVSGLGYNEQFF. CDR3 coding DNA: TGTGCCAGCAGCTTAGTTTCGGGATTAGGCTACAATGAGCAGTTCTTC. Together with reference TRBV7-3 and TRBJ2-1, the CDR3 gives the full variable domain: GAGVSQTPSNKVTEKGKYVELRCDPISGHTALYWYRQSLGQGPEFLIYFQGTGAADDSGLPNDRFFAVRPEGSVSTLKIQRTERGDSAVYLCASSLVSGLGYNEQFFGPGTRLTVL.